The 2 T cell receptor beta chains reported below all come from one sample, sequenced in a study of blood T cell repertoires in COVID-19. The table came from immunoSEQ multiplex PCR; TCRdb's copy has only in-frame clones and leaves some out. Counted here are about 220,000 clones, around four fifths occurring once; the ten biggest clones make up around 5.5%. The sample was peripheral blood. These receptors were obtained from a woman aged 60-75 years who had recovered from COVID-19.

This clone was seen just once. The junction differs from germline at one of its ends, possibly a read error. V gene TRBV2 combines with J gene TRBJ2-3; perhaps TRBD2 as D (6 bases). Germline CDR1 and CDR2: SNHLY and FYNNEI. This CDR3 region has 12 residues. Here the CDR3 DNA reads TGTGCCAGCAGTACTAGCACCGATACGCAGTATTTT. Translating it yields CASSTSTDTQYF.

This clone was detected only once. The chain has TRBV5-1 and TRBJ1-2, with 8 bases aligning to TRBD1. This CDR3 is 15 amino acids long. Germline V gene sequence: CDR1 SGHRS, CDR2 YFSETQ. The junction had 10 bases not matched to a gene; V was cut back by 4 bases and J by 5 bases. The CDR3 loop is CASSQTGTGVYGYTF. In DNA, the CDR3 is TGCGCCAGCAGCCAAACCGGGACAGGTGTTTATGGCTACACCTTC.